Shown below are 14 T cell receptor beta chains from a single sample sequenced in a study of patients and donors after allogeneic stem cell transplantation. One entry per CDR3 protein, called by TCRdb with MiXCR from the RT-PCR reads. The sample carries hundreds of thousands of distinct CDR3 sequences, roughly 16% recorded once. The sequencing sample was made of blood, either unsorted or a sorted T cell fraction (not recorded which). These receptors originate from a human donor who was either an allogeneic HSCT recipient or a stem cell or donor lymphocyte infusion donor (not recorded which). It is not recorded whose cells these are; they may come from a transplant donor.

This clonotype was seen only a few times. The chain uses TRBV7-2 and TRBJ2-7; the D is unclear. V lost 0 bases to trimming and J lost 2 bases, with 5 bases between them. From germline, CDR1 is SGHTA and CDR2 FQGNSA. There are 13 residues in the CDR3. The CDR3 DNA sequence: TGTGCCAGCAGCTTAGCTCCCACCTACGAGCAGTACTTC. Its translation is CASSLAPTYEQYF.

The sample holds many counts of this clonotype. This chain joins TRBV5-1 and TRBJ2-1, with a possible D match to TRBD2 (6 bases). This CDR3 is 17 amino acids long. The V gene lost 0 bases and the J gene lost 5 bases, with 18 bases spanning the gap. The V gene's germline CDR1 is SGHRS and CDR2 YFSETQ. CDR3 loop: CASSLVGRIAVDNEQFF. For the CDR3, the DNA is TGCGCCAGCAGCTTGGTCGGCAGAATAGCGGTGGACAATGAGCAGTTCTTC. Together with reference TRBV5-1 and TRBJ2-1, the CDR3 gives the full variable domain: KAGVTQTPRYLIKTRGQQVTLSCSPISGHRSVSWYQQTPGQGLQFLFEYFSETQRNKGNFPGRFSGRQFSNSRSEMNVSTLELGDSALYLCASSLVGRIAVDNEQFFGPGTRLTVL.

This clonotype was observed a few times. V usage is TRBV20-1 and J usage is TRBJ2-5; 8 bases fit TRBD2. CDR3 length: 14 residues. J gave up 5 bases and V 3 bases, and 8 bases lay outside the gene matches. The germline CDR1 and CDR2 sequences are DFQATT and SNEGSKA (reference sequence). The CDR3 DNA sequence: TGCAGTGCTAGTACTAGCGGAGGGGGGGAGACCCAGTACTTC. Translated: CSASTSGGGETQYF.

This chain joins TRBV4-1 and TRBJ2-5; D is ambiguous. Deletions cut 1 base from V and 7 bases from J, with 16 bases between. The CDR3 totals 15 residues. CDR1 and CDR2 from the germline V gene are MGHRA and YSYEKL. The DNA for the CDR3 is TGCGCCAGCAGCCAAGTTCTACTATCCCCGGGGACCCAGTACTTC. This sequence encodes CASSQVLLSPGTQYF.

J is TRBJ1-5 and V is TRBV30; 9 bases are shared with TRBD1. CDR3 length: 15 residues. Germline V lookup: CDR1 GTSNPN, CDR2 SVGIG (reference sequence). V shed 4 bases and J 1 base; nucleotides not matched to a gene: 5. CDR3 nucleotide sequence: TGTGCCTGGAACCGGGACAGGGCAAGCAATCAGCCCCAGCATTTT. Encoded protein: CAWNRDRASNQPQHF.

The gene calls are TRBV7-9 and TRBJ2-1; 13 bases fit TRBD2. The CDR3 has 14 amino acids. V dropped 6 bases and J dropped 9; count of bases not matched to a gene: 5. Germline lookup yields CDR1 SEHNR and CDR2 FQNEAQ (reference sequence). DNA for the CDR3: TGTGCCAGCAGGACTAGCGGGGGGTCGAGTGAGCAGTTCTTC. This codes for CASRTSGGSSEQFF.

This chain uses TRBV4-2 with TRBJ2-4; D is possibly TRBD2 (7 bases). Trimming cost V 4 bases and J 1 base, with 17 bases left between them. Germline lookup yields CDR1 LGHNA and CDR2 YNFKEQ. This CDR3 region has 17 residues. DNA of the CDR3: TGTGCCAGCAGCCTCGAACAGGGAGGGTGGGCCAAAAACATTCAGTACTTC. Translated: CASSLEQGGWAKNIQYF.

J is TRBJ2-7 and V is TRBV14; no definite D call. Germline V gene lookup returns CDR1 SGHDN and CDR2 FVKESK. V lost 4 bases and J lost 12, with 16 bases in between. This CDR3 comprises 12 residues. In nucleotides, the CDR3 is TGTGCCAGCAGCCCCGGCCGGGCCAGCAGGTACTTC. Protein: CASSPGRASRYF.

This clonotype was picked up a small number of times. The rearrangement links TRBV7-9 to TRBJ2-7; no firm D call. V lost 3 bases and J 0 bases, leaving 12 bases between the germline ends. Germline V lookup: CDR1 SEHNR, CDR2 FQNEAQ (reference sequence). The CDR3 is 15 amino acids. This CDR3 is CASSFSFGSSYEQYF. DNA of the CDR3: TGTGCCAGCAGCTTTAGTTTCGGATCCTCCTACGAGCAGTACTTC.

This clonotype has more than one count but fewer than ten. This sequence joins TRBV11-2 and TRBJ2-6; TRBD1 agrees at 7 bases. The germline CDR1 and CDR2 sequences are SGHAT and FQNNGV. This CDR3 region has 18 residues. The V segment lost 5 bases and the J segment 0 bases; nucleotides outside the gene matches: 10. CDR3: CASSMTGTAISGANVLTF. In nucleotides, the CDR3 is TGTGCCAGCAGCATGACCGGGACAGCGATCTCTGGGGCCAACGTCCTGACTTTC.

The genes are TRBV10-3 and TRBJ2-5, with TRBD2 matching 9 bases. J lost 2 bases, V lost 10 bases, and 17 bases had no gene match. Germline V gene lookup returns CDR1 ENHRY and CDR2 SYGVKD. CDR3 length: 17 residues. CDR3 bases: TGTGCCACCTCAGGGGCAAAGACTAGCGGTCAACAAGAGACCCAGTACTTC. Translated: CATSGAKTSGQQETQYF.

Only a few counts were recorded for this clonotype. This chain uses TRBV6-1 with TRBJ2-7; 10 bases align to TRBD1. Trimming removed 5 bases from V and 2 bases from J; junction bases left unmatched: 6. Germline CDR1 reads MNHNS; CDR2 reads SASEGT. The CDR3 is made up of 15 amino acids. The DNA for the CDR3 is TGTGCCAGCAGTACCCCGACAGGGGGCGCCTACGAGCAGTACTTC. Its translation: CASSTPTGGAYEQYF.

The V call is TRBV5-5, the J call TRBJ1-5, with D tentatively TRBD1 (5 bases). Germline V gene data show CDR1 as SGHKS and CDR2 as YYEKEE (reference sequence). Between the trimmed V and J ends, which lost 1 base and 4 bases, there was a span of 12 bases. This CDR3 is built from 15 residues. The CDR3 reads CASSLFREANQPQHF. The CDR3 DNA reads TGTGCCAGCAGCTTGTTCAGGGAGGCGAATCAGCCCCAGCATTTT.

This clonotype was seen many times. V and J are TRBV4-1 and TRBJ2-7; TRBD2 matches at 7 bases. The length of the CDR3 is 16 residues. Trimming cost V 2 bases and J 3 bases; bases outside gene matches: 10. Germline CDR1 MGHRA, CDR2 YSYEKL. In DNA, the CDR3 is TGCGCCAGCAGCCAAAATCTAGCGGAAAGAAACTACGAGCAGTACTTC. It encodes CASSQNLAERNYEQYF.